Listed here are 29 T cell receptor beta chains from one sample, sequenced in a study of graft-versus-host responses after intestinal transplantation. No antigen has been assigned to these receptors. Sequenced by immunoSEQ multiplex PCR; TCRdb stores in-frame clones only, minus some. The data show around 49,000 clones, with around 92% seen just once and 0.5% to 0.65% held by the top ten. This specimen was unstimulated CD4+ T cells sorted from spleen or lymph node cells, taken before transplant. The receptors derive from a human donor who was the organ donor for an intestinal transplant.

The CDR3 loop is CASSLLPGGDNEQFF. The CDR3 DNA reads as TGTGCCAGCAGCTTATTGCCCGGGGGGGACAATGAGCAGTTCTTC. The genes are TRBV7-9 and TRBJ2-1, with TRBD2 matching 8 bases. The germline V gene has CDR1 SEHNR and CDR2 FQNEAQ (reference sequence). V shed 2 bases, J shed 5 bases, and the junction held 5 bases outside the gene matches. The CDR3 runs 15 residues.

The chain joins TRBV7-2 to TRBJ2-5; D perhaps matches TRBD2 (6 bases). Germline V lookup: CDR1 SGHTA, CDR2 FQGNSA. The CDR3 loop spans 14 amino acids. Trimming took off 5 bases at V and 10 bases at J, with 20 bases between the two ends. The CDR3 region is CASSPRDWGNRQYF. The CDR3 DNA reads as TGTGCCAGCAGCCCCCGGGACTGGGGGAATCGCCAGTACTTC.

The chain has TRBV28 and TRBJ2-1; 12 nucleotides align to TRBD2. This CDR3 has 18 residues. After removal of 7 bases from V and 0 bases from J, the junction contained 10 bases not matched to a gene. Germline V gene sequence: CDR1 MDHEN, CDR2 SYDVKM. The CDR3 spells CASTLGLAGTSSYNEQFF. The CDR3 DNA reads as TGTGCCAGCACCCTGGGACTAGCGGGTACTAGCTCCTACAATGAGCAGTTCTTC.

This chain connects TRBV19 to TRBJ2-5; D perhaps matches TRBD1 (5 bases). This CDR3 has 16 amino acids. Per the germline V gene, CDR1 is LNHDA and CDR2 is SQIVND (reference sequence). Trimming pared 3 bases from V and 3 bases from J, leaving 17 bases between. The CDR3 region has the DNA TGTGCCAGTAGTATCTCTCCCGGCAGGGCTAAAGAGACCCAGTACTTC. Encoded protein: CASSISPGRAKETQYF.

The chain uses TRBV28 and TRBJ2-7; the D gene is possibly TRBD2 (6 bases). V was pared by 3 bases and J by 4 bases, with 19 bases between. The CDR3 spans 16 residues. Germline values: CDR1 MDHEN, CDR2 SYDVKM. Here the CDR3 DNA reads TGTGCCAGCAGTTTTGGAGGAGGGGCCCTGACTTACGAGCAGTACTTC. Residues: CASSFGGGALTYEQYF.

This clone has just a few counts. The chain is built from TRBV12-2 and TRBJ2-2; the DNA was not used to check the table's D call, TRBD2. TRBV12-2 is given as a pseudogene. The CDR3 sequence is 18 residues long. Here the CDR3 DNA reads TGTGCAAGTCGTCCCGCGTTGGAAAGCGGGAGGGCCGTCGGGGAGCTGTTTTTT. Translated: CASRPALESGRAVGELFF.

This clone was recorded only once. The gene calls are TRBV13 and TRBJ2-4; maybe TRBD1 (5 bases). From germline, CDR1 is PRHDT and CDR2 FYEKMQ (reference sequence). Trimming left V 9 bases short and J 5 bases short, with 20 bases between. This CDR3 has 15 residues. CDR3 nucleotide sequence: TGTGCCAGTCGCCAGGGTGTGGGGTTAGAAAACATTCAGTACTTC. This encodes CASRQGVGLENIQYF.

The sample holds one count of this clone. This rearrangement joins TRBV11-1 to TRBJ1-2, with TRBD1 matching 7 bases. The germline CDR1 and CDR2 sequences are SGHAT and FQDESV (reference sequence). This CDR3 comprises 14 residues. The V gene end was trimmed by 5 bases and the J gene end by 5 bases; junction bases not matched to a gene: 8. The CDR3 bases are TGTGCCAGCAGCATCGACAGGGCGGGGTATGGCTACACCTTC. This codes for CASSIDRAGYGYTF.

CDR3 amino acids: CASVLMRTDTQYF. The CDR3 DNA follows: TGTGCCAGCGTCCTTATGAGGACAGATACGCAGTATTTT. This chain uses TRBV2 with TRBJ2-3; the D is unclear. The CDR3 is made up of 13 amino acids. Germline V gene sequence: CDR1 SNHLY, CDR2 FYNNEI. V dropped 8 bases and J dropped 3 bases, with 12 bases sitting between them.

The chain is built from TRBV5-5 and TRBJ2-5, with 14 bases lining up with TRBD2. Germline V CDR1 and CDR2: SGHKS, YYEKEE (reference sequence). With V trimmed by 4 bases and J by 5 bases, 7 bases remained unmatched. The CDR3 has 16 amino acids. The DNA for the CDR3 is TGTGCCAGCAGCCCTCGGACTAGCGGGAGGTTGGAGACCCAGTACTTC. Its translation is CASSPRTSGRLETQYF.

The chain recombines TRBV19 with TRBJ2-1; D ambiguous. Germline V gives CDR1 LNHDA, CDR2 SQIVND (reference sequence). V lost 6 bases and J lost 4, with 10 bases in between. There are 13 residues in the CDR3. CDR3 region: CASSRTDYNEQFF. Written as DNA, the CDR3 is TGTGCCAGTAGCCGAACTGATTACAATGAGCAGTTCTTC.

This chain connects TRBV29-1 to TRBJ1-4, with D possibly being TRBD1 (5 bases). The CDR3 runs to 14 residues. Germline loops: CDR1 SQVTM, CDR2 ANQGSEA. The V and J ends lost 6 bases and 1 base respectively, with 12 bases between them. Written as DNA, the CDR3 is TGCAGCGTCGGGGGACGGGGAACTAATGAAAAACTGTTTTTT. It yields the protein CSVGGRGTNEKLFF. Looking up the rest from reference TRBV29-1 and TRBJ1-4 gives the full variable domain: SAVISQKPSRDICQRGTSLTIQCQVDSQVTMMFWYRQQPGQSLTLIATANQGSEATYESGFVIDKFPISRPNLTFSTLTVSNMSPEDSSIYLCSVGGRGTNEKLFFGSGTQLSVL.

The chain uses TRBV10-2 and TRBJ1-5; TRBD1 aligns across 9 bases. CDR3 length: 14 amino acids. CDR1 and CDR2 (germline): WSHSY, SAAADI. Trimming cost V 6 bases and J 3 bases; bases outside gene matches: 3. CDR3 DNA: TGCGCCAGCAGGGACAGGGGATTCAATCAGCCCCAGCATTTT. Residues: CASRDRGFNQPQHF.

This clone has only one observation. The rearrangement joins TRBV5-1 to TRBJ2-7; 8 nucleotides match TRBD1. CDR3 length: 14 amino acids. Trimming removed 1 base from V and 5 bases from J; junction bases left unmatched: 5. Germline lookup yields CDR1 SGHRS and CDR2 YFSETQ. DNA of the CDR3: TGCGCCAGCAGCTTGACAGGGGGACGTGACGAGCAGTACTTC. As protein: CASSLTGGRDEQYF.

This rearrangement joins TRBV5-1 to TRBJ2-2, with 8 positions matching TRBD2. Germline V lookup: CDR1 SGHRS, CDR2 YFSETQ. J was trimmed by 5 bases and V by 6 bases; bases with no gene match: 6. The CDR3 spans 14 residues. CDR3 sequence: CASIREGQTGELFF. The CDR3 DNA reads as TGCGCCAGCATCCGGGAGGGCCAAACCGGGGAGCTGTTTTTT.

The chain combines TRBV6-5 with TRBJ1-2; no clear D. The V end lost 6 bases, the J end lost 6 bases, and 14 bases lay between the germline ends. The CDR3 length is 13 residues. Looked up from germline, CDR1 is MNHEY and CDR2 is SVGAGI. CDR3 amino acids: CASRYPGLNGYTF. DNA of the CDR3: TGTGCCAGCAGATACCCTGGACTGAATGGCTACACCTTC.

This sequence joins TRBV9 and TRBJ1-4; the D gene is possibly TRBD1 (6 bases). The CDR3 has 16 amino acids. The germline V and J ends were trimmed by 3 bases and 8 bases, with 20 bases remaining between them. The germline gives CDR1 SGDLS, CDR2 YYNGEE. The DNA of the CDR3 is TGTGCCAGCAGCGAACTTGGACAGACCTACGGAGAAAAACTGTTTTTT. Its protein product is CASSELGQTYGEKLFF.

This chain joins TRBV28 and TRBJ1-1; D is possibly TRBD1 (5 bases). This CDR3 is built from 12 residues. The germline gives CDR1 MDHEN, CDR2 SYDVKM. V lost 2 bases and J 12 bases, leaving 13 bases between the germline ends. This CDR3 reads CASSLGAVKTFF. DNA of the CDR3: TGTGCCAGCAGTTTAGGGGCGGTTAAAACTTTCTTT.

The chain has TRBV18 and TRBJ2-2; 7 bases agree with TRBD1. This CDR3 spans 17 amino acids. The germline V gene encodes CDR1 KGHSH and CDR2 LQKENI. The junction had 13 bases not matched to a gene; V was cut back by 1 base and J by 8 bases. This chain's CDR3 is CASSPLAFGQAVGELFF. The CDR3 DNA follows: TGTGCCAGCTCACCACTCGCCTTCGGACAGGCAGTAGGGGAGCTGTTTTTT.

The chain is built from TRBV30 and TRBJ2-3; 8 bases align to TRBD2. The CDR3 has 15 amino acids. Germline V gives CDR1 GTSNPN, CDR2 SVGIG (reference sequence). Trimming took 5 bases from V and 0 from J; bases not matched to a gene: 7. CDR3 residues: CAWGSGTRSTDTQYF. Written as DNA, the CDR3 is TGTGCCTGGGGGTCCGGGACTAGGAGCACAGATACGCAGTATTTT.

This chain uses TRBV27 with TRBJ2-1, with TRBD2 matching over 14 bases. Germline V lookup: CDR1 MNHEY, CDR2 SMNVEV (reference sequence). The V segment lost 0 bases and the J segment 8 bases; nucleotides outside the gene matches: 6. The CDR3 is 17 residues long. The CDR3 nucleotides read TGTGCCAGCAGTTTATCGGGACTAGCGGGAGATGTCTATGAGCAGTTCTTC. This sequence encodes CASSLSGLAGDVYEQFF.

The CDR3 loop reads CASSGRANYGYTF. The CDR3 DNA reads as TGCGCCAGCAGCGGCAGGGCCAACTATGGCTACACCTTC. The chain employs TRBV5-1 and TRBJ1-2, with D possibly matching TRBD1 (5 bases). The CDR3 contains 13 residues. Germline V gene lookup returns CDR1 SGHRS and CDR2 YFSETQ. V was cut by 4 bases and J by 2 bases, with 9 bases left in between.

The rearrangement links TRBV6-6 to TRBJ2-7; TRBD2 agrees at 7 bases. Germline assignment: CDR1 MNHNY and CDR2 SVGAGI (reference sequence). This CDR3 has 15 residues. The V and J ends lost 7 bases and 3 bases, in that order; junction bases with no gene match: 12. The CDR3 region has the DNA TGTGCCAGCAAGGAAGGAGCGGGGAACCGCTACGAGCAGTACTTC. As protein: CASKEGAGNRYEQYF.

The chain joins TRBV5-1 to TRBJ2-3, with D uncertain. The CDR3 is made up of 13 amino acids. Germline CDR1 and CDR2: SGHRS and YFSETQ. V lost 3 bases and J lost 0, with 5 bases in between. CDR3 in amino acids: CASSSTSTDTQYF. In nucleotides, the CDR3 is TGCGCCAGCAGCTCGACTAGCACAGATACGCAGTATTTT.

The chain recombines TRBV2 with TRBJ1-1; tentatively, D is TRBD1 (5 bases). CDR3 size: 13 residues. The V gene lost 5 bases and the J gene lost 1 base, with 8 bases spanning the gap. Germline CDR1 and CDR2: SNHLY and FYNNEI. CDR3 sequence reads: CASSTGENTEAFF. The CDR3 DNA follows: TGTGCCAGCAGTACAGGAGAGAACACTGAAGCTTTCTTT.

This clone was found once. The chain carries TRBV30 and TRBJ1-2, with D possibly TRBD1 on 5 matching bases. CDR3 size: 10 residues. V lost 7 bases and J lost 4, with 7 bases in between. CDR1 and CDR2 from the germline V gene are GTSNPN and SVGIG (reference sequence). The CDR3 sequence: CASGGYGYTF. The DNA for the CDR3 is TGTGCCTCGGGGGGCTATGGCTACACCTTC.

In this sample, this clone turned up once. The chain is built from TRBV4-2 and TRBJ2-1; D remains unclear. This CDR3 spans 15 amino acids. Trimming cost V 1 base and J 6 bases, with 13 bases left between them. Germline CDR1 LGHNA, CDR2 YNFKEQ. The CDR3 here is CASSQGPGELNEQFF. Here the CDR3 DNA reads TGTGCCAGCAGCCAAGGCCCCGGAGAGCTCAATGAGCAGTTCTTC.

The chain carries TRBV5-1 and TRBJ2-3, with TRBD1 matching 7 bases. J gave up 3 bases and V 2 bases, and 9 bases lay outside the gene matches. This CDR3 contains 16 residues. The germline CDR1 and CDR2 sequences are SGHRS and YFSETQ. CDR3: CASSFGRGPRTDTQYF. As DNA, the CDR3 is TGCGCCAGCAGCTTCGGTAGGGGGCCGAGGACAGATACGCAGTATTTT.

The V gene is TRBV19, the J gene TRBJ2-7; 8 bases fit TRBD1. After removal of 7 bases from V and 5 bases from J, the junction contained 16 bases not matched to a gene. Germline V gene data show CDR1 as LNHDA and CDR2 as SQIVND (reference sequence). The CDR3 covers 16 residues. CDR3: CASTLRGQGAPNEQYF. As DNA, the CDR3 is TGTGCCAGTACCCTCCGAGGCCAGGGGGCACCGAACGAGCAGTACTTC.